Below, one T cell receptor beta chain is given with its context. This clonotype has at least ten counts. Its target antigen remains unknown. Within one base of it there is no much larger clone, and no base qualities were kept. From the cysteine up to the valine, the CDR3 has a length of 20 residues. Solely the CDR3 DNA is kept, with 60 bases framed from the first base. The data were taken from a study of neurological immune-mediated disorders (dated by TCRdb to about 2019). Turning to the overall study: Among the roughly 34 multiple sclerosis patients, relapsing-remitting MS was present in some 31 and secondary progressive MS was present in 3. Peripheral blood TCR-beta repertoires from HTLV-I-associated myelopathy (HAM/TSP) patients, multiple sclerosis patients and healthy controls were compared by UMI-based sequencing. The 106 TCR-beta libraries covered PBMC samples along with longitudinal samples, technical triplicates, and paired sorted CD4+ and CD8+ T-cell subsets. The cohort included roughly 71 subjects: 14 with HAM/TSP, some 35 with multiple sclerosis, and around 20 healthy controls.

On the study overall, not on this receptor specifically: Across subjects, expanded clones never shared an identical CDR3 amino acid sequence, which suggests that the TCR-beta repertoires in every group were private. Phylogenetic analysis grouped repertoires from 18 of 34 MS patients into a cluster of related CDR3 sequences, suggesting a possible repertoire-level signature. The highest TCR clonal expansion was observed in HAM/TSP patients, whereas the lowest was observed in MS patients, even when compared with healthy controls. The MS cluster showed no association with clinical or MRI features, and the authors stated that larger cohorts are needed.

cDNA was synthesized by template-switch 5'RACE using a primer carrying a 10-nucleotide random unique molecular identifier by which each TCR transcript was tagged. Over 190 million TCR-beta sequences, covering 15-18 subjects, were produced in each sequencing run. Total RNA was extracted with the RNeasy kit. Using the KAPA Real-time Library Amplification kit, TCR-beta VDJ regions were amplified with primers for the TCR constant region and the 5'RACE anchor. A first PCR added sample indexes and Illumina adaptors, and a second PCR then raised library yield. After Ampure bead purification, the roughly 650 bp TCR product was size-selected on a 2% E-gel SizeSelection system. Before pooling, library quality was assessed on a Bioanalyzer, concentration was determined with Qubit, and library quantification was performed with the Kapa Library Quantification kit. Libraries were sequenced paired-end 2 x 150 bp on an Illumina HiSeq 2500. To increase sequence diversity, about 23-30% phiX was spiked into each library pool. Concerning the study's data processing: Quality-filtered reads were processed with the UMI-based MiGEC pipeline, which removed over 75% of raw TCR sequences during error correction. IMGT germline references were used for aligning VDJ genes, and each clonotype was defined as a unique CDR3 amino acid sequence together with its V-J genes. Clonal expansion, Shannon diversity and CDR3 relatedness were evaluated with VDJtools (CalcPairwiseDistances, ClusterSamples), while phylogenetic trees were built in CLCbio workbench. Clones with at least 8 unique UMIs were defined as expanded, with this threshold being based on coefficient-of-variation modelling across technical triplicates. Through fastp at Q25 and MiXCR, TCRdb rebuilt clones from the public reads, retaining in-frame beta chains. Rows merge per CDR3 protein into single entries with the most common DNA and genes. TCRdb, rather than the study authors, made the V and J calls. This sample holds some 22,000 distinct CDR3 sequences; around a sixth were observed only once. The biggest ten clones account for over 6.5% of the sample.

TCR libraries for sorted subsets were made from approximately 960,000 sorted CD4+ or CD8+ T cells. Multiple sclerosis patients were enrolled in a US clinical protocol evaluating disease progression by magnetic resonance imaging. Peripheral blood underwent Ficoll-Hypaque density gradient centrifugation to isolate PBMCs, which were then cryopreserved in liquid nitrogen. The study also sequenced paired sorted CD4+ and CD8+ subsets from healthy controls, HAM/TSP patients and MS patients. The V and J segments used are TRBV21-1 and TRBJ2-7; the D call of TRBD1 is as the table states it, not checked on the DNA. TRBV21-1 has pseudogene status. Material: CD8+ T cells from blood. The source of this sequence is a woman between 18 and 29 years old with multiple sclerosis. The CDR3 region has the sequence CASSNRHPENRDRGGYEQYV. The DNA sequence is as follows: TGTGCCAGCAGCAACCGACACCCAGAGAACCGGGACAGGGGTGGATACGAGCAGTACGTC.